One sample yielded the 21 T cell receptor beta chains listed below, sequenced in a study of blood T cell repertoires in COVID-19. Assay: immunoSEQ multiplex PCR; the TCRdb copy retains only in-frame clones and omits some. The sample comprises 150,000 to 200,000 clones, more than 75% of which are singletons, and about 1.2% rests with the top ten. Sequenced: PBMCs or T cells enriched from blood (not recorded which). Receptors were obtained from a human donor with acute COVID-19. The donor label of this sample is uncertain.

The V and J genes are TRBV18 and TRBJ2-1; 10 nucleotides agree with TRBD2. After removal of 2 bases from V and 5 bases from J, the junction contained 12 bases not matched to a gene. The CDR3 covers 18 residues. Germline V gene sequence: CDR1 KGHSH, CDR2 LQKENI. CDR3 nucleotide sequence: TGTGCCAGCTCACCAGCACTAGCGGGGTACCTCAAGGACAATGAGCAGTTCTTC. It codes for CASSPALAGYLKDNEQFF.

J is TRBJ2-7 and V is TRBV10-3, with TRBD2 as a possible D gene (6 bases). CDR1 and CDR2 from the germline V gene are ENHRY and SYGVKD. This CDR3 contains 16 residues. V lost 3 bases and J lost 2, with 17 bases in between. CDR3 sequence reads: CAISDLAGRQTYEQYF. The CDR3 coding sequence is TGTGCCATCAGTGATCTCGCGGGGCGGCAGACCTACGAGCAGTACTTC.

The genes are TRBV10-2 and TRBJ2-1, with TRBD2 matching over 7 bases. The CDR3 sequence is 15 residues long. V trimming: 3 bases; J trimming: 3 bases; junction bases outside the gene matches: 5. Germline V gene sequence: CDR1 WSHSY, CDR2 SAAADI. CDR3 in DNA: TGCGCCAGCAGTGACCTGCTAGCGGACTACAATGAGCAGTTCTTC. It yields the protein CASSDLLADYNEQFF.

The chain couples TRBV5-1 to TRBJ1-2; 7 positions agree with TRBD1. There are 16 residues in the CDR3. Losses at the gene ends were 3 bases for V and 3 bases for J; bases not matched to a gene: 11. Germline values: CDR1 SGHRS, CDR2 YFSETQ. CDR3 in amino acids: CASSYPGDSRYYGYTF. The CDR3 DNA reads as TGCGCCAGCAGCTACCCAGGGGACAGCCGATACTATGGCTACACCTTC.

V and J are TRBV2 and TRBJ2-7; tentatively, D is TRBD1 (7 bases). The germline gives CDR1 SNHLY, CDR2 FYNNEI. The CDR3 loop spans 14 amino acids. V lost 3 bases and J lost 7, with 16 bases in between. CDR3 in DNA: TGTGCCAGCAGTGATGAGGCAGGGGGGAGGGAGCAGTACTTC. Translation: CASSDEAGGREQYF.

This chain joins TRBV6-6 and TRBJ1-2; TRBD1 matches 10 bases. The CDR3 totals 14 residues. The germline V gene encodes CDR1 MNHNY and CDR2 SVGAGI (reference sequence). J was trimmed by 7 bases and V by 5 bases; bases with no gene match: 7. DNA of the CDR3: TGTGCCAGCAGTGAGGGACAGGGGTCGGGTGGCTACACCTTC. The encoded protein is CASSEGQGSGGYTF.

This clone was observed a handful of times. The chain is built from TRBV4-1 and TRBJ1-2; D possibly corresponds to TRBD1 (5 bases). V lost 5 bases, J lost 5 bases, and 18 bases lay in between. Per germline, CDR1 MGHRA and CDR2 YSYEKL. The CDR3 contains 15 residues. CDR3 sequence (DNA): TGCGCCAGCAGCAACCCTACCCGGGGGGTATATGGCTACACCTTC. This translates into CASSNPTRGVYGYTF.

The CDR3 coding sequence is TGTGCCAGCAGCTTGGCCGGGGAGCAGTACTTC. This codes for CASSLAGEQYF. V gene TRBV5-4 combines with J gene TRBJ2-7, with unresolved D. Germline lookup yields CDR1 SGHNT and CDR2 YYREEE (reference sequence). The CDR3 has 11 amino acids. V dropped 0 bases and J dropped 7 bases, with 5 bases sitting between them.

This clone appeared a few times. The J gene is TRBJ1-5, the V gene TRBV6-4, with D perhaps matching TRBD1 (5 bases). Trimming cost V 8 bases and J 2 bases, with 13 bases left between them. The CDR3 extends over 14 amino acids. CDR1 MRHNA and CDR2 SNTAGT come from the germline V gene. CDR3 DNA: TGTGCCAGCCCCTTGGGGGGGGGCAATCAGCCCCAGCATTTT. This gives the protein CASPLGGGNQPQHF.

V gene TRBV9 combines with J gene TRBJ2-5; the D is unclear. The CDR3 is 15 amino acids. Germline CDR1 SGDLS, CDR2 YYNGEE. Between the trimmed V and J ends, which lost 4 bases and 0 bases, there was a span of 13 bases. As DNA, the CDR3 is TGTGCCAGCAGCCATGGGCTGGCGAACCAAGAGACCCAGTACTTC. It yields the protein CASSHGLANQETQYF.

The DNA of the CDR3 is TGTGCCAGCAGCTTCCTCCGGGGGTATAATTCACCCCTCCACTTT. Translated, it gives CASSFLRGYNSPLHF. The rearrangement links TRBV5-6 to TRBJ1-6, with D possibly TRBD1 on 5 matching bases. V was clipped by 2 bases and J by 4 bases, with 10 bases between them. Germline loops: CDR1 SGHDT, CDR2 YYEEEE. The CDR3 contains 15 residues.

The V gene is TRBV7-9, the J gene TRBJ2-7; perhaps TRBD1 as D (5 bases). Germline V gene data show CDR1 as SEHNR and CDR2 as FQNEAQ (reference sequence). V was shortened by 1 base and J by 0 bases, with 7 bases between the two germline ends. The CDR3 contains 14 residues. DNA of the CDR3: TGTGCCAGCAGCTTAGTAGGACACTCCTACGAGCAGTACTTC. Protein sequence: CASSLVGHSYEQYF.

This chain joins TRBV5-5 and TRBJ2-7; TRBD2 might be the D (6 bases). Per germline, CDR1 SGHKS and CDR2 YYEKEE (reference sequence). This CDR3 is built from 15 residues. Trimming pared 7 bases from V and 9 bases from J, leaving 26 bases between. In nucleotides, the CDR3 is TGTGCCAGCGAGCTTGCGGGTGGGGGAGGAACTGCGCAGTACTTC. This codes for CASELAGGGGTAQYF. Together with reference TRBV5-5 and TRBJ2-7, the CDR3 gives the full variable domain: DAGVTQSPTHLIKTRGQQVTLRCSPISGHKSVSWYQQVLGQGPQFIFQYYEKEERGRGNFPDRFSARQFPNYSSELNVNALLLGDSALYLCASELAGGGGTAQYFGPGTRLTVT.

The chain uses TRBV9 and TRBJ1-5; TRBD1 matches at 7 bases. This CDR3 contains 16 residues. Unmatched junction bases numbered 9, after V lost 3 bases and J lost 3 bases. In germline, CDR1 is SGDLS, CDR2 YYNGEE. The CDR3 loop is CASSERYGTANQPQHF. As DNA, the CDR3 is TGTGCCAGCAGCGAGAGGTATGGGACAGCCAATCAGCCCCAGCATTTT.

J is TRBJ2-5 and V is TRBV30; a weak D match, TRBD1 (5 bases). V was cut by 2 bases and J by 2 bases, with 6 bases left in between. This CDR3 is 12 amino acids long. Germline loops: CDR1 GTSNPN, CDR2 SVGIG (reference sequence). This CDR3 is CAWSKGQETQYF. The CDR3 DNA reads as TGTGCCTGGAGTAAGGGGCAAGAGACCCAGTACTTC.

The chain recombines TRBV4-3 with TRBJ2-5; D ambiguous. The germline V gene has CDR1 LGHNA and CDR2 YSLEER. The CDR3 is 13 amino acids. Trimming removed 0 bases from V and 6 bases from J, with 8 bases in between. The CDR3 spells CASSQDFSKTQYF. CDR3 in DNA: TGCGCCAGCAGCCAAGATTTTAGCAAGACCCAGTACTTC.

The chain employs TRBV19 and TRBJ1-1; TRBD1 agrees at 7 bases. The germline CDR1 and CDR2 sequences are LNHDA and SQIVND (reference sequence). Losses at the gene ends were 1 base for V and 5 bases for J; bases not matched to a gene: 4. The CDR3 consists of 14 residues. In DNA, the CDR3 is TGTGCCAGTAGTATAGGACAGGGAGGAACTGAAGCTTTCTTT. Amino acids: CASSIGQGGTEAFF.

The chain employs TRBV2 and TRBJ1-2; D is perhaps TRBD1 (6 bases). The V gene lost 3 bases and the J gene lost 8 bases, with 16 bases spanning the gap. The CDR3 is 14 amino acids. Germline assignment: CDR1 SNHLY and CDR2 FYNNEI. The DNA for the CDR3 is TGTGCCAGCAGTGATGGCGGGGGGGCGCGCGGCTACACCTTC. Its protein is CASSDGGGARGYTF. The full variable domain, completed using reference TRBV2 and TRBJ1-2, is EPEVTQTPSHQVTQMGQEVILRCVPISNHLYFYWYRQILGQKVEFLVSFYNNEISEKSEIFDDQFSVERPDGSNFTLKIRSTKLEDSAMYFCASSDGGGARGYTFGSGTRLTVV.

The chain carries TRBV12-5 and TRBJ1-2; possible D gene TRBD1, 6 bases. Trimming removed 9 bases from V and 2 bases from J, with 7 bases in between. The CDR3 is 11 amino acids. Germline V gene sequence: CDR1 LGHNT, CDR2 FRNRAP. CDR3 bases: TGTGCTAGCGGACAGAACTATGGCTACACCTTC. Protein: CASGQNYGYTF.

The table lists this clone with a count of one. This chain connects TRBV11-2 to TRBJ2-2; D not certain. The germline gives CDR1 SGHAT, CDR2 FQNNGV. V lost 1 base and J lost 1, with 4 bases in between. CDR3 length equals 14 residues. The DNA of the CDR3 is TGTGCCAGCAGCTTAGGCAGGAACACCGGGGAGCTGTTTTTT. Amino acid sequence: CASSLGRNTGELFF.

The gene calls are TRBV5-6 and TRBJ2-3; 8 nucleotides match TRBD1. The CDR3 runs 16 residues. Per germline, CDR1 SGHDT and CDR2 YYEEEE. Germline trimming cut 4 bases from V and 3 bases from J; bases unmatched to any gene: 10. The CDR3 DNA reads TGTGCCAGCAGCCAGGGACAGGCGGAGGTGACAGATACGCAGTATTTT. As protein: CASSQGQAEVTDTQYF.